This T cell receptor (beta chain) was recorded in a study of T cells expressing NK-cell markers. Whole-study results and caveats: The leading position in the CD3+CD56-NKG2C+ fraction of a few donors also went to these clonotypes.

CDR3 length equals 17 residues. Germline CDR1 KGHDR, CDR2 SFDVKD. The TCR beta cDNA came from 5'RACE template switching with UMIs. TCRdb reprocessed the 5' RACE reads, keeping one entry per CDR3 protein, no DNA. The sample has a few hundred thousand distinct CDR3 sequences. Details on this clonotype: Its target is not known.

The sequenced material came from blood T cells: a sorted CD56 or NKG2C T cell subset, CD4+ or CD8+ T cells, or bulk PBMC T cells (not recorded which). The V call is TRBV24-1, the J call TRBJ2-1; the D call of TRBD2 rests on TCRdb alone, since no DNA is present to check it. This sequence originates from a man aged 18 to 30 in good health. The CDR3 loop reads CATSDLSPSGGYGEQFF.